This T cell receptor (beta chain) emerged from a study of T cell changes during pregnancy in multiple sclerosis. From germline, CDR1 is MRHNA and CDR2 SNTAGT. The germline V and J ends were trimmed by 0 bases and 0 bases, with 9 bases remaining between them. CDR3 length: 15 amino acids. TCRdb's copy holds only in-frame clones and misses some; the assay was immunoSEQ multiplex PCR. The table has 35,000 to 50,000 clones, roughly 80% seen once. Here the sequenced sample was CD4+ T cells from peripheral blood mononuclear cells, taken before pregnancy. The chain uses TRBV6-4 and TRBJ2-7; maybe TRBD2 (5 bases). This receptor was obtained from a female donor with multiple sclerosis, enrolled in a pregnancy study. The chain's CDR3 is CASSDSPGSSYEQYF. The CDR3 DNA is TGTGCCAGCAGTGACTCGCCGGGGAGCTCCTACGAGCAGTACTTC.